The rows below give T cell receptor beta chains drawn from one sample of a study of blood T cell repertoires in COVID-19. The assay was immunoSEQ multiplex PCR, and TCRdb's table has in-frame clones only and misses some. The sample shows 35,000 to 50,000 clones, approximately 86% of them seen only once. Sequenced input: peripheral blood. Receptors were obtained from a human donor in a cohort sampled during active COVID-19. Each CDR3 is given with its conserved first and last residue. The order of the fields is V gene, CDR3 protein.

V: TRBV5-6
CDR3: CASSLDPGTEAFF

V: TRBV28
CDR3: CASSLTDHTEAFF

V: TRBV10-3
CDR3: CAISASYTLASSTDTQYF

V: TRBV2
CDR3: CASSETAYNYGYTF

V: TRBV6-5
CDR3: CASSYTTGGPNSPLHF

V: TRBV2
CDR3: CASLRVTPGKGGEQFF

V: TRBV21-1
CDR3: CASSKRKTSGFYEQYF

V: TRBV4-1
CDR3: CASSQDQSIGTASYKNIQYF

V: TRBV18
CDR3: CASSLEETQYF

V: TRBV7-9
CDR3: CASSPRDRGAYEQYF

V: TRBV7-7
CDR3: CASSYSSGVGETQYF

V: TRBV6-5
CDR3: CASRGTGVYEQYF

V: TRBV9
CDR3: CASSVGGQRANVLTF

V: TRBV27
CDR3: CASSPSRTAGYTF

V: TRBV19
CDR3: CASSINGQGGTEAFF

V: TRBV6-1
CDR3: CASSEGYRAVSLHF

V: TRBV5-1
CDR3: CASSWPDDGANTGELFF

V: TRBV19
CDR3: CASIGGYTEAFF

V: TRBV5-5
CDR3: CASSLPSERDTQYF

V: TRBV5-1
CDR3: CASSPYPESGELFF

V: TRBV3-1/TRBV3-2
CDR3: CASSIIRPFVLDEQYF

V: TRBV18
CDR3: CASSPFGQGAGNEQFF

V: TRBV18
CDR3: CASSLGTEGNQPQHF

V: TRBV5-1
CDR3: CASSLRQGGNSPLHF

V: TRBV18
CDR3: CASSSQGSPLHF

V: TRBV5-6
CDR3: CASSSNLKGGYEQYF

V: TRBV14
CDR3: CASSQDSSSVYGYTF

V: TRBV19
CDR3: CASSRGKDRAGANVLTF

V: TRBV27
CDR3: CATAIGGLSTDTQYF

V: TRBV11-1
CDR3: CASPGGAVNEQFF

V: TRBV10-1
CDR3: CASSQGRNTEAFF

V: TRBV3-1/TRBV3-2
CDR3: CASSLRQGPSGNTIYF

V: TRBV2
CDR3: CASSELRVINEKLFF

V: TRBV19
CDR3: CASSISGGLNQPQHF

V: TRBV9
CDR3: CASSVEGGLAVHEQYF

V: TRBV7-2
CDR3: CASSSRSNEQFF

V: TRBV10-3
CDR3: CAISESSLRGRTGELFF

V: TRBV28
CDR3: CASSPGGVPYEQYF

V: TRBV2
CDR3: CASSAHRGSSYEQYF

V: TRBV7-2
CDR3: CASSLRGSREQYF

V: TRBV2
CDR3: CASRFGLAGLSGANVLTF

V: TRBV9
CDR3: CASSVGSAVYQETQYF

V: TRBV7-2
CDR3: CASSLARGAATGELFF

V: TRBV19
CDR3: CASFPGRASYGYTF

V: TRBV7-2
CDR3: CASSLEAGEYSPLHF

V: TRBV30
CDR3: CAWNIHRGSYNEQFF